This record looks at one T cell receptor beta chain sequence and its context. The data belong to a study of blood T cell repertoires in COVID-19. As for the study in general: Samples of COVID-19 (acute and convalescent) were obtained from the United States, Italy and Spain.

The CDR3 is 15 amino acids. V lost 4 bases and J lost 3, with 15 bases in between. Germline V gene sequence: CDR1 MGHRA, CDR2 YSYEKL. Method: immunoSEQ multiplex PCR; TCRdb's copy keeps in-frame clones and lacks some. Here the sample spans roughly 270,000 clones, around 85% being singletons. Sequenced input: PBMCs or T cells enriched from blood (not recorded which). The chain links TRBV4-1 to TRBJ1-1; D not resolved. This sequence was found in a woman between 45 and 65 years old who had recovered from COVID-19. CDR3 nucleotide sequence: TGCGCCAGCAGCCTACGTGACATCCTGGACACTGAAGCTTTCTTT. Translated, it gives CASSLRDILDTEAFF.